This T cell receptor beta chain was retrieved from a study of shared clonotypes between healthy human individuals. Study observations and caveats: Owing to a small donor count, the genetic and exposure-history diversity represented was limited.

Germline V gene lookup returns CDR1 KGHSH and CDR2 LQKENI. The CDR3 is 11 residues long. The V end was cut by 6 bases, the J end by 4 bases, with 7 bases between. Details on this clone: The antigen is not known.

Original processing methods: Because ImmunoSEQ provided only junction sequences with no quality scores, the filtering differed. TCRdb's table, derived via immunoSEQ multiplex PCR, lists solely in-frame clones and lacks some. V and J calls and clone size follow that table, whereas D and trimming were derived from the DNA. The sample shows roughly 2,300,000 clones, roughly 90% of them seen only once. The sequenced sample consisted of naive CD4+ T cells from PBMCs. Noted subset: CD45RA+ positively selected. This sequence was found in a man in his late teens or twenties in good health. Some clones in this sample may be carry-over from other donors' samples. The chain carries TRBV18 and TRBJ2-7; unclear D gene. CDR3 nucleotide sequence: TGTGCCAGCTCGCTTGCGTACGAGCAGTACTTC. Encoded protein: CASSLAYEQYF. The full variable domain, with the rest looked up from reference TRBV18 and TRBJ2-7, is NAGVMQNPRHLVRRRGQEARLRCSPMKGHSHVYWYRQLPEEGLKFMVYLQKENIIDESGMPKERFSAEFPKEGPSILRIQQVVRGDSAAYFCASSLAYEQYFGPGTRLTVT.